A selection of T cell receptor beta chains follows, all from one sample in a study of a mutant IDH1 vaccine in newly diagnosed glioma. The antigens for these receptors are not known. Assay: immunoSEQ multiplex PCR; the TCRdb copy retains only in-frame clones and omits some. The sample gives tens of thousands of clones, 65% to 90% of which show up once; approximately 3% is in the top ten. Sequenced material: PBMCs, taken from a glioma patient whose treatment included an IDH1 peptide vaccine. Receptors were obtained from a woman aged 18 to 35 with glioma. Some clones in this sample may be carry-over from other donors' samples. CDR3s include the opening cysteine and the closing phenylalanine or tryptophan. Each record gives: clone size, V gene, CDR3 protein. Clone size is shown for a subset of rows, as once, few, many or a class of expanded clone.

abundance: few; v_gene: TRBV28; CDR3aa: CASSLTGSYGYTF
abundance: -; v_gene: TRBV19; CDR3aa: CASSLGIAKNIQYF
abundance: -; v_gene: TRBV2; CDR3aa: CASSQTLNTEAFF
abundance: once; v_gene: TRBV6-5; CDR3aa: CASSHVGQGGDPLHF
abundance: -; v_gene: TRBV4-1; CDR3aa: CASSQGQGSGANVLTF
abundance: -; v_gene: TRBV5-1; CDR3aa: CASSLSHGVFPGEQYF
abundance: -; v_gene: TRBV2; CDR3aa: CASSEEVSGGSYEQYF
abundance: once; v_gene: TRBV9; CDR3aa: CASSVTGFSNEKLFF
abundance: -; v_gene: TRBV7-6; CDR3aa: CASSPRTGEQYF
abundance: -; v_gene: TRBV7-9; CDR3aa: CASSLRDGYTF
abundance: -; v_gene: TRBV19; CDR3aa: CASSIGLAKNIQYF
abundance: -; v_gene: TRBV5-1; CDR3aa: CASSPGGEAQFF
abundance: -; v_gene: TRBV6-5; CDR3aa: CASKVRENQPQHF
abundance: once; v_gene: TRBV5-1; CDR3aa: CASSLDLAGGGEQFF
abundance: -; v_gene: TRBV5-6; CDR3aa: CASSPGLADYNEQFF
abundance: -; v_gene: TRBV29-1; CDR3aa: CSVLKRTGAGANVLTF
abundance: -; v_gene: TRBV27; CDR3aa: CASSLLATNEKLFF
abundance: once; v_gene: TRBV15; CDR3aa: CATSRDAPGLANTGELFF